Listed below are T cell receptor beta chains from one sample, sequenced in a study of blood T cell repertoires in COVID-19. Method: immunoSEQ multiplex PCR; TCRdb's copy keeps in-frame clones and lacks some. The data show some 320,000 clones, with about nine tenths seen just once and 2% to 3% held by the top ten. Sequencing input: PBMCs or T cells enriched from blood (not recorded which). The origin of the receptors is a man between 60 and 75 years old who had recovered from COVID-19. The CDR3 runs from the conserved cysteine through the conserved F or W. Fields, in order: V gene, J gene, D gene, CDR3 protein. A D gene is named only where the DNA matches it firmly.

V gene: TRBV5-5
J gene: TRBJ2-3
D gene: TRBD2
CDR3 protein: CASSLYLAGSTDTQYF

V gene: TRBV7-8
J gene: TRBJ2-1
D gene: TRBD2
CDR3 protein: CASSLALAGATYIHNEQFF

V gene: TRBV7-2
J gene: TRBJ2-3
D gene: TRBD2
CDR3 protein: CASSLGVAGAGGRTQYF

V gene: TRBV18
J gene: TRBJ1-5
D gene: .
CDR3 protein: CASSPGNSNQPQHF

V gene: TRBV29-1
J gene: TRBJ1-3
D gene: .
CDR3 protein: CSVDGQISGNTIYF

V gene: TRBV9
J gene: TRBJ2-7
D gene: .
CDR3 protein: CASSGEGQSGYEQYF

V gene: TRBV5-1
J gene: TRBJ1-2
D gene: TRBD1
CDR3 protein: CASRPGQETYGYTF

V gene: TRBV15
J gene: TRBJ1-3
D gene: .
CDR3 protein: CATSRETGVGNTIYF

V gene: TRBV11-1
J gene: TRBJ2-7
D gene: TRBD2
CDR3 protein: CASRPGGARNEQYF

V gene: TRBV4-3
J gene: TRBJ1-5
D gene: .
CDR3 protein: CASSQDRAPNQPQHF

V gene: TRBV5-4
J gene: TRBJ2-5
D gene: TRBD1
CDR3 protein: CAKRDRGEETQYF

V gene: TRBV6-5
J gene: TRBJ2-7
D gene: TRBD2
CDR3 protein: CANPPSGIIYEQYF

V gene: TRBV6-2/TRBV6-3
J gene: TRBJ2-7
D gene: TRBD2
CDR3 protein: CASSYHPGGYEQYF

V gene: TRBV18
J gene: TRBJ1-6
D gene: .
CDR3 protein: CASSQGHTNNSPLHF

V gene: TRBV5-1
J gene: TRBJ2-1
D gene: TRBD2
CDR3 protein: CASSKDSLLAGAEQFF

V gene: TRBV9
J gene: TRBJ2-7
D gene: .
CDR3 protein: CASNPGADDYEQYF

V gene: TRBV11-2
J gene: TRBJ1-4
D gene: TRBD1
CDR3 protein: CASSGQGPANEKLFF

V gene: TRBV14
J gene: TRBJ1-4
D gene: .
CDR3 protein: CASSQQYNEKLFF

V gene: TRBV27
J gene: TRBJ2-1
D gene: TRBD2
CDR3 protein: CASRLAGDNEQFF

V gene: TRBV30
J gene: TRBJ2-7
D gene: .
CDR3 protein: CAWSPTGIRLASYEQYF

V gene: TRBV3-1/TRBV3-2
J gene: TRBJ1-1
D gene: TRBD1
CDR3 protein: CASSQTDRAGTEAFF

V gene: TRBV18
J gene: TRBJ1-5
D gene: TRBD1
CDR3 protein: CASSQSGQGSNQPQHF

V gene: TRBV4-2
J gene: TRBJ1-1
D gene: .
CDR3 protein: CASSQDLYSPRGAFF

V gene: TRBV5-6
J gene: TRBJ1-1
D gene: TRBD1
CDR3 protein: CASSPTMIQGAGEAFF

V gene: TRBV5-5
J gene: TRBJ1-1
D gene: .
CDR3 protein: CASSLGVGTEAFF

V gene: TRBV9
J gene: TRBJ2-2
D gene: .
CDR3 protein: CASSGRLDTGELFF

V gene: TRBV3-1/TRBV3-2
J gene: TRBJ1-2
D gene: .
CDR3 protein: CASSQGHSAANYGYTF

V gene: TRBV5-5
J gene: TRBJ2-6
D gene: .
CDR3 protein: CASSLYGEFVSGANVLTF

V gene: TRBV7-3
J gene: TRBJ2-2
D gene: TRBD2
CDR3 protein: CASSLTTLAGGELFF